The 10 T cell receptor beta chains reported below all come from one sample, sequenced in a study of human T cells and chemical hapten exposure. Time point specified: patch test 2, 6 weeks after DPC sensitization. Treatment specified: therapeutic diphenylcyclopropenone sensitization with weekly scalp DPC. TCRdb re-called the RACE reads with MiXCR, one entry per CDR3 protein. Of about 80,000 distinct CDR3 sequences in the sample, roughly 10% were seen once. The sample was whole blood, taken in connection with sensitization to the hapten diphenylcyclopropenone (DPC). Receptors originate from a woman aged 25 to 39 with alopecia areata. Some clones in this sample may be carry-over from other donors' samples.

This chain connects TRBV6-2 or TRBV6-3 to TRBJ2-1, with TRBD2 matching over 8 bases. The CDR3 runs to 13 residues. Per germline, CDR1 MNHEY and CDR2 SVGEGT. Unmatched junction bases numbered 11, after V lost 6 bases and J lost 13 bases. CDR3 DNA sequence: TGTGCCAGCAGCACCGGTGCGGGGGGAGATCAGTTCTTC. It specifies CASSTGAGGDQFF.

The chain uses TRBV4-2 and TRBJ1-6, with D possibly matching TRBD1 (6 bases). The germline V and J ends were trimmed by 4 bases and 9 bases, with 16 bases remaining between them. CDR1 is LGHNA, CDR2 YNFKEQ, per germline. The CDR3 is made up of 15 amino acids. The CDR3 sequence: CASSPHRDSPSPLHF. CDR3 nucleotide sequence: TGTGCCAGCAGCCCCCACAGGGATTCGCCTTCACCCCTCCACTTT.

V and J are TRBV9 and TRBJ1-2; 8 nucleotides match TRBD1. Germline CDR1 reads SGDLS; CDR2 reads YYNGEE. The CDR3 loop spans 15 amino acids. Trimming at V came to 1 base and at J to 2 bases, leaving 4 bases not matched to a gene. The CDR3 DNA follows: TGTGCCAGCAGCGTAAGTAGGACAGGGAACTATGGCTACACCTTC. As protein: CASSVSRTGNYGYTF.

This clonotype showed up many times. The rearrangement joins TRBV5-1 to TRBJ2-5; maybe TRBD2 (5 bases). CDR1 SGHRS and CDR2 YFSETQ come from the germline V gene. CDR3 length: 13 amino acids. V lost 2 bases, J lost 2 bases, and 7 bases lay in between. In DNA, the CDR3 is TGCGCCAGCAGCTTACGGGATCAAGAGACCCAGTACTTC. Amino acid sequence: CASSLRDQETQYF.

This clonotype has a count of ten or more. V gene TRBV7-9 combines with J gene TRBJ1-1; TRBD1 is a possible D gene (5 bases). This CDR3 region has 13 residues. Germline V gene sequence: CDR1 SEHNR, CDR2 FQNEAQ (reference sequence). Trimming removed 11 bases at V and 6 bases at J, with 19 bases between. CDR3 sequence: CAGWPLGVAEAFF. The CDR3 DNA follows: TGTGCCGGATGGCCCCTGGGGGTAGCTGAAGCTTTCTTT.

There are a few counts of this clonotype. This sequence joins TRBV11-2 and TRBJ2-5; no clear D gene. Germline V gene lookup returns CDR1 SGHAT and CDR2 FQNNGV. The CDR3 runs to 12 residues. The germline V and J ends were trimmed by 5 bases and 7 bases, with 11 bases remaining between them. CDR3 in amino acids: CASSTGLATQYF. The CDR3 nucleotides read TGTGCCAGCAGCACCGGTCTCGCGACCCAGTACTTC.

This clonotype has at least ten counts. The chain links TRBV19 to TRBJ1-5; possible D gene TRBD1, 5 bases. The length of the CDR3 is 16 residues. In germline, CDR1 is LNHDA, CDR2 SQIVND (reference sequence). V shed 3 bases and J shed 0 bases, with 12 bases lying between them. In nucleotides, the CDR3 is TGTGCCAGTAGTATGCTGGCAGGGCGTAGCAATCAGCCCCAGCATTTT. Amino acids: CASSMLAGRSNQPQHF.

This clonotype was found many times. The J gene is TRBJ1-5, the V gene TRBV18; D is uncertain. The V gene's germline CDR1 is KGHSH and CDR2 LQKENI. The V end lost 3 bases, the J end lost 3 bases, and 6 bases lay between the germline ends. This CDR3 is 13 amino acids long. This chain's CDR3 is CASSPGDNQPQHF. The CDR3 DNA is TGTGCCAGCTCACCGGGAGACAATCAGCCCCAGCATTTT.

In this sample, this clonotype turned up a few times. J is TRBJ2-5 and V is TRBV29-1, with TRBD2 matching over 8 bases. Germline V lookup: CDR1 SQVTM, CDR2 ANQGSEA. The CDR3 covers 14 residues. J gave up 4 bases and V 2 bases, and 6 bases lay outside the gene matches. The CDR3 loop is CSVELREDPETQYF. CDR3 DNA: TGCAGCGTTGAACTGCGGGAGGACCCAGAGACCCAGTACTTC. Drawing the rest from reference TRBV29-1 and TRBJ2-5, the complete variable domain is SAVISQKPSRDICQRGTSLTIQCQVDSQVTMMFWYRQQPGQSLTLIATANQGSEATYESGFVIDKFPISRPNLTFSTLTVSNMSPEDSSIYLCSVELREDPETQYFGPGTRLLVL.

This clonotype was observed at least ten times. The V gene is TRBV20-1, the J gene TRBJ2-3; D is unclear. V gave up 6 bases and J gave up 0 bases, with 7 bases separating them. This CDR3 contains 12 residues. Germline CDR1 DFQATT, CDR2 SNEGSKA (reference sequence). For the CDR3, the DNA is TGCAGTGCGCCCACGAGCACAGATACGCAGTATTTT. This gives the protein CSAPTSTDTQYF.